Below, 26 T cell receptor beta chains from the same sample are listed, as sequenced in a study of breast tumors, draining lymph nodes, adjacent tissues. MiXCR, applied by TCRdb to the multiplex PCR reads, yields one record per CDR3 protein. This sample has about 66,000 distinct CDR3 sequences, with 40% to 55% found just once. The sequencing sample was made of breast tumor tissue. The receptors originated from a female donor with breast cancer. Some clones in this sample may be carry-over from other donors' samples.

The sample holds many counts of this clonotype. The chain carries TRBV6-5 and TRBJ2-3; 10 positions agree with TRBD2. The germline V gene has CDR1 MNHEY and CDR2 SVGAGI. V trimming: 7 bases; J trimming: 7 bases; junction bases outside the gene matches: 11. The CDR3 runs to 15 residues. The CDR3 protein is CASTPLLAGTNTQYF. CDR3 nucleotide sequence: TGTGCCAGCACCCCCTTACTAGCGGGGACGAATACGCAGTATTTT.

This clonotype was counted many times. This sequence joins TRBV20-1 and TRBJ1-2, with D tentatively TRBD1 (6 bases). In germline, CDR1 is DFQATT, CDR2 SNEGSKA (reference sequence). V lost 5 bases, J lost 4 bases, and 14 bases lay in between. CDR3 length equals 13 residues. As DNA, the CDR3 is TGCAGTGCTCCGACAGGTTCAATCTATGGCTACACCTTC. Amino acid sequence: CSAPTGSIYGYTF.

The DNA of the CDR3 is TGCAGTGCTCCCGAACAGGGGGCCTATGGCTACACCTTC. Protein: CSAPEQGAYGYTF. The rearrangement joins TRBV20-1 to TRBJ1-2; 9 bases line up with TRBD1. The CDR3 totals 13 residues. V shed 5 bases and J 4 bases; nucleotides not matched to a gene: 5. Germline CDR1 is DFQATT and CDR2 is SNEGSKA (reference sequence).

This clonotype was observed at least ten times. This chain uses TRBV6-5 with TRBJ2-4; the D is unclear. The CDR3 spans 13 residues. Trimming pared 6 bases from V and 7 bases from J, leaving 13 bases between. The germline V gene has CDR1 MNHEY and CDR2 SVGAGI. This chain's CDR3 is CASRGNLLNIQYF. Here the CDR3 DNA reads TGTGCCAGCAGGGGGAATCTCCTTAACATTCAGTACTTC.

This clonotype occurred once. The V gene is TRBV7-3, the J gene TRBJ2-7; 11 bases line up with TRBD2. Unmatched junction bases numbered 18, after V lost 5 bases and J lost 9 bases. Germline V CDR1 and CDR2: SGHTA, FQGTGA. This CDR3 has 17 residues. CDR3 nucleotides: TGTGCCAGCAGCCCGAGACTAGCGGGATACTCAAGGCTAGGGCAGTACTTC. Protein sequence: CASSPRLAGYSRLGQYF. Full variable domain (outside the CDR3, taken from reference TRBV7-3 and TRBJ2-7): GAGVSQTPSNKVTEKGKYVELRCDPISGHTALYWYRQSLGQGPEFLIYFQGTGAADDSGLPNDRFFAVRPEGSVSTLKIQRTERGDSAVYLCASSPRLAGYSRLGQYFGPGTRLTVT.

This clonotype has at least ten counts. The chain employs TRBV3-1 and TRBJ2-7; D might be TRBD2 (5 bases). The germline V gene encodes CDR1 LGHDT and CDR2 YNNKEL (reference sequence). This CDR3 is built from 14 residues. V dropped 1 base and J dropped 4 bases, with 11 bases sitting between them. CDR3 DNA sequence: TGTGCCAGCAGCCAAGCTATACTAGTTTACGAGCAGTACTTC. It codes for CASSQAILVYEQYF.

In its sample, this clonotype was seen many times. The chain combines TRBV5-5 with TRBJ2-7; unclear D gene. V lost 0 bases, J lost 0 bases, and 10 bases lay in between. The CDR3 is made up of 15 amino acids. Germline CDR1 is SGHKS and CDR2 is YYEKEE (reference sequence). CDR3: CASSLAGSPSYEQYF. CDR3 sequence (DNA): TGTGCCAGCAGCTTGGCTGGCAGCCCCTCCTACGAGCAGTACTTC. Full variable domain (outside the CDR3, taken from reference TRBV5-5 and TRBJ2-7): DAGVTQSPTHLIKTRGQQVTLRCSPISGHKSVSWYQQVLGQGPQFIFQYYEKEERGRGNFPDRFSARQFPNYSSELNVNALLLGDSALYLCASSLAGSPSYEQYFGPGTRLTVT.

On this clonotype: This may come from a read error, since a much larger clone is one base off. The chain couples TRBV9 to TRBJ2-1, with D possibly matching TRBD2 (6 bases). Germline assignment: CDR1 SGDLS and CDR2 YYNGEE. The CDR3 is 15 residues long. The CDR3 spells CASSVCGNPYNEPFF. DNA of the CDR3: TGTGCCAGCAGCGTATGCGGGAATCCCTACAATGAGCCGTTCTTC.

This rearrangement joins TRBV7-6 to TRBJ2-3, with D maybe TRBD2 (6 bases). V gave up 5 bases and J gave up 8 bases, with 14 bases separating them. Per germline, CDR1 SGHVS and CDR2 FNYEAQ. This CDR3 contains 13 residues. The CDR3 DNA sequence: TGTGCCAGCAGCCCCGGGGGAAAAGCTACGCAGTATTTT. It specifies CASSPGGKATQYF.

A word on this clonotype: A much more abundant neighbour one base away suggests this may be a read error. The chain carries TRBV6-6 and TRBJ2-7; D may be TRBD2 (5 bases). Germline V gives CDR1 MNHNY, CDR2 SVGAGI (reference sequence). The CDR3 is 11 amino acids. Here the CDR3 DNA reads TGTGCCGGCAGTCACCGGGGCGAGCAGTACTTC. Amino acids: CAGSHRGEQYF.

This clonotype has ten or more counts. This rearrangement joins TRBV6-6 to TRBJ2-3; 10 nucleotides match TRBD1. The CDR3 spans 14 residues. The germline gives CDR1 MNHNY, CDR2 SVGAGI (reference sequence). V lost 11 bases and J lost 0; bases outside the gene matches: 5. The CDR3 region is CAGQGGSSTDTQYF. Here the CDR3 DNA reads TGTGCCGGACAGGGGGGGAGCAGCACAGATACGCAGTATTTT.

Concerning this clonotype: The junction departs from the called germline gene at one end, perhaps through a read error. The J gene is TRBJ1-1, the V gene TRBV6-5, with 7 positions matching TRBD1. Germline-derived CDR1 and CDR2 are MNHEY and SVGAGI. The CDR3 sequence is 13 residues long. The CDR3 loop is CTSRQGQNTEAFF. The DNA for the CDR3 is TGTACCAGCAGACAGGGCCAGAACACTGAAGCTTTCTTT.

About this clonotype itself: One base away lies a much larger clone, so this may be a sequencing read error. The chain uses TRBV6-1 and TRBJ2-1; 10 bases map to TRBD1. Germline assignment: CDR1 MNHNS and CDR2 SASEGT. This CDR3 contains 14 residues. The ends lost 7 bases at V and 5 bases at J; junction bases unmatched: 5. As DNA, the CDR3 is TGTGCCAGCATGCGCGGGACAGGGGACAATGAGCAGTTCTTC. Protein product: CASMRGTGDNEQFF.

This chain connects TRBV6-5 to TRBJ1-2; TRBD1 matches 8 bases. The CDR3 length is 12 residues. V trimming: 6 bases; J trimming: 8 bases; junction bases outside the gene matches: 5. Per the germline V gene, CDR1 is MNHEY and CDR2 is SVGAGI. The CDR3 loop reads CASRPRQGGYTF. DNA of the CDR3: TGTGCCAGCAGGCCTAGACAGGGGGGCTACACCTTC.

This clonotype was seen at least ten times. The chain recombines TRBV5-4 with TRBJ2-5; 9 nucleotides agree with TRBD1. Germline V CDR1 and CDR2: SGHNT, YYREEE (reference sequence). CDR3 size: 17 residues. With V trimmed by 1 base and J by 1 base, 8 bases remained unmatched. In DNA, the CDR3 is TGTGCCAGCAGCTTGACAGGGGGCCCTAACCCCCAAGAGACCCAGTACTTC. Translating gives CASSLTGGPNPQETQYF.

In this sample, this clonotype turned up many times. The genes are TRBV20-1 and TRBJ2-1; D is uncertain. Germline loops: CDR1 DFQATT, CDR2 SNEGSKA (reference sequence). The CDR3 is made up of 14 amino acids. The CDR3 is CRQVTASSYNEQFF. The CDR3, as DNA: TGCAGGCAAGTGACTGCAAGCTCCTACAATGAGCAGTTCTTC.

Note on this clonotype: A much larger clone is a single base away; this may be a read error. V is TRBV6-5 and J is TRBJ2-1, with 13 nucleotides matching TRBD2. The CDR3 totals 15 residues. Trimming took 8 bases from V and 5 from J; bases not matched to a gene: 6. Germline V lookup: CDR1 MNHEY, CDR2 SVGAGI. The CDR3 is CASSSGTSGNNEQFF. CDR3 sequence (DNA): TGTGCCAGCTCTTCCGGGACTAGCGGGAACAATGAGCAGTTCTTC.

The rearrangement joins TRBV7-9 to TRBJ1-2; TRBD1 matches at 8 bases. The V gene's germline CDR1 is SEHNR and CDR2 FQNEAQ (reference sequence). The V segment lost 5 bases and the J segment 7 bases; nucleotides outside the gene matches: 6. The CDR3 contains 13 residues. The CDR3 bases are TGTGCCAGCAGCAGGGACAGGATCGGTGGCTACACCTTC. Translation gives CASSRDRIGGYTF.

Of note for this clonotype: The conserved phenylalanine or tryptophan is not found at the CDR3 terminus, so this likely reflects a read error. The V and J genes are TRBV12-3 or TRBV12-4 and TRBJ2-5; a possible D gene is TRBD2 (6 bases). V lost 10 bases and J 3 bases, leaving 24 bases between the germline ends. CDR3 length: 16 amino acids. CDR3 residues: CANCRGRQGLKETQYL. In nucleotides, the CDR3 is TGTGCCAACTGCCGGGGACGCCAGGGACTGAAAGAGACCCAGTACCTC.

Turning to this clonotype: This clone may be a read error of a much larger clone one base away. The CDR3 DNA follows: TGTGCCAGCGGCCCCCCTGGACAGGGATCGGGCGGCTACACCTTC. Protein sequence: CASGPPGQGSGGYTF. The rearrangement joins TRBV12-3 or TRBV12-4 to TRBJ1-2; TRBD1 agrees at 8 bases. V was clipped by 8 bases and J by 8 bases; unmatched bases: 16. The CDR3 runs to 15 residues.

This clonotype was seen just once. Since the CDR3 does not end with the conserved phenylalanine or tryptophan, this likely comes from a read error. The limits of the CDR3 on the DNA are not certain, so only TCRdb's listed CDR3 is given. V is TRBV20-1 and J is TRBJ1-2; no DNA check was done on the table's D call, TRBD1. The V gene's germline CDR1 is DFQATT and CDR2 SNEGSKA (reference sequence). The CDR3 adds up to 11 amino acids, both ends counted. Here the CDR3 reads CSADRGPGYPI.

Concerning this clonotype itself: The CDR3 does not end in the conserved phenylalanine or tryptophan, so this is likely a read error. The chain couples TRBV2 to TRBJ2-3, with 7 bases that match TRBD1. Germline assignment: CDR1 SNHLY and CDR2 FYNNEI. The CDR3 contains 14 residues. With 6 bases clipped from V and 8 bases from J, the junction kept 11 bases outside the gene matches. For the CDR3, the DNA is TGTGCCAGCAGCTTTGACAGGGTCGGTGGTACGCAGTATCTT. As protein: CASSFDRVGGTQYL.

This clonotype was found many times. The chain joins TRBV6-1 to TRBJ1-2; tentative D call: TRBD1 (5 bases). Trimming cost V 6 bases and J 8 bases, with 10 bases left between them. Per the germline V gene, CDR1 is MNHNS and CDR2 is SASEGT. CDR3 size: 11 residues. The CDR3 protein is CASRGPVGYTF. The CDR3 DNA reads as TGTGCCAGCAGGGGACCCGTCGGCTACACCTTC.

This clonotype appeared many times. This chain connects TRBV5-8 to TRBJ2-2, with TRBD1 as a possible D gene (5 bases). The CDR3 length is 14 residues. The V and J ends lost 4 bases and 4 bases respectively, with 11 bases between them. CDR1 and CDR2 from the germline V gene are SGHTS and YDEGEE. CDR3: CASSLLGVTGELFF. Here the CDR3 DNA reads TGTGCCAGCAGCCTTCTAGGGGTCACCGGGGAGCTGTTTTTT. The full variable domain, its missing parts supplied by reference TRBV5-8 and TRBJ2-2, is EAGVTQSPTHLIKTRGQQATLRCSPISGHTSVYWYQQALGLGLQFLLWYDEGEERNRGNFPPRFSGRQFPNYSSELNVNALELEDSALYLCASSLLGVTGELFFGEGSRLTVL.

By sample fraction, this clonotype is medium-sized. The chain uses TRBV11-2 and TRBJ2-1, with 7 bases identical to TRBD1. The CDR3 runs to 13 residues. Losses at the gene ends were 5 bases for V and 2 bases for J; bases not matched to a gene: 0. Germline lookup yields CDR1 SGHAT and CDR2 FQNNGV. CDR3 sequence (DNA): TGTGCCAGCAGCACAGGGGCCTACAATGAGCAGTTCTTC. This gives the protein CASSTGAYNEQFF.

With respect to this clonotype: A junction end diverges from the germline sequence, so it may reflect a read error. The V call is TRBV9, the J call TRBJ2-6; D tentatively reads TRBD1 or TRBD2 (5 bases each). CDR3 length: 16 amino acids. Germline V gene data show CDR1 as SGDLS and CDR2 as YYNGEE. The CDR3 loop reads CASSPSRFSGANALTF. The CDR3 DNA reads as TGTGCCAGCAGCCCTAGCCGTTTCTCTGGGGCCAACGCCCTGACTTTC.